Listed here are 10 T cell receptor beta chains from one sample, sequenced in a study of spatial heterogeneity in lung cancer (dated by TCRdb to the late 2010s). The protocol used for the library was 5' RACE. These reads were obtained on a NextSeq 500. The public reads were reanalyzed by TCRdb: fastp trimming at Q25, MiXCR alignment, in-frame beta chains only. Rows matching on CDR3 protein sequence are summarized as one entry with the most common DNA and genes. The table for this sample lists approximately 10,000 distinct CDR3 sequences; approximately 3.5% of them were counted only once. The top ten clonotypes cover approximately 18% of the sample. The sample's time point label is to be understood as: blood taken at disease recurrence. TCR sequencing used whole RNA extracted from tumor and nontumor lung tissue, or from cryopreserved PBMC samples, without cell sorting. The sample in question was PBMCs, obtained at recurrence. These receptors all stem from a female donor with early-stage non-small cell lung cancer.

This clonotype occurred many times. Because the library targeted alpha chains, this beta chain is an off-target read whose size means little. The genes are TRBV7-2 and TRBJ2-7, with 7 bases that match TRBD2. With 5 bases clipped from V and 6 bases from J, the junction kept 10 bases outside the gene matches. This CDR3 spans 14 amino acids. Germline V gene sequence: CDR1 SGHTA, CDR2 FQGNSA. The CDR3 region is CASSPAGTTLEQYF. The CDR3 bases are TGTGCCAGCAGCCCAGCCGGGACTACCCTCGAGCAGTACTTC.

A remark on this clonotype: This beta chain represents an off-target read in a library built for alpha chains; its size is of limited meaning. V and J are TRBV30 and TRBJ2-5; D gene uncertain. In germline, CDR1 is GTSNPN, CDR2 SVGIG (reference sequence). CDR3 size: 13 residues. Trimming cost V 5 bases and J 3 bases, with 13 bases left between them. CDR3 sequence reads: CAWAEASKETQYF. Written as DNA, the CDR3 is TGTGCCTGGGCAGAGGCCTCAAAAGAGACCCAGTACTTC.

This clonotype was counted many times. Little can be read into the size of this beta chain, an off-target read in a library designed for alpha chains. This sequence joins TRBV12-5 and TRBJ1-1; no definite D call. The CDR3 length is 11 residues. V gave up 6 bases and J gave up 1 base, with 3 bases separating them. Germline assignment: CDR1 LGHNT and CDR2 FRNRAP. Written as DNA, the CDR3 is TGTGCTAGTGGCTGGAACACTGAAGCTTTCTTT. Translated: CASGWNTEAFF. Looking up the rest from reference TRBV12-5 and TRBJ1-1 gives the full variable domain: DARVTQTPRHKVTEMGQEVTMRCQPILGHNTVFWYRQTMMQGLELLAYFRNRAPLDDSGMPKDRFSAEMPDATLATLKIQPSEPRDSAVYFCASGWNTEAFFGQGTRLTVV.

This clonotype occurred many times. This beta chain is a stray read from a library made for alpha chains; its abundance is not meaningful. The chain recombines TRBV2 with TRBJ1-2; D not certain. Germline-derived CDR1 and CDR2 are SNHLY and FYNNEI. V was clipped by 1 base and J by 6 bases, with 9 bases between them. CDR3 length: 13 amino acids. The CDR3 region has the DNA TGTGCCAGCAGTGAAGGGGAATCGGATGGCTACACCTTC. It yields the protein CASSEGESDGYTF.

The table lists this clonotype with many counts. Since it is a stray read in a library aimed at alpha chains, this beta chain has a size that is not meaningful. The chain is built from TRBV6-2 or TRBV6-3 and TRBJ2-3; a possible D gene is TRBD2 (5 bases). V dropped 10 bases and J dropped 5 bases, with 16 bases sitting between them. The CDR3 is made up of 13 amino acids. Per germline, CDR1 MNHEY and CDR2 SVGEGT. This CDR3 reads CAIAPGLGDTQYF. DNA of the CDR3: TGTGCCATCGCTCCCGGACTCGGAGATACGCAGTATTTT.

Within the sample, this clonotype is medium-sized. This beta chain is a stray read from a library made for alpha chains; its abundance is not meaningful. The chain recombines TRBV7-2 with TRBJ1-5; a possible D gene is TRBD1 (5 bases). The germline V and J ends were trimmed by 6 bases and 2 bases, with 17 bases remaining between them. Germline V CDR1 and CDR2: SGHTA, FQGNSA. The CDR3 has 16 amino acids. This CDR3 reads CASSLSGTVGNQPQHF. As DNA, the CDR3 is TGTGCCAGCAGTCTTAGCGGGACGGTGGGCAATCAGCCCCAGCATTTT. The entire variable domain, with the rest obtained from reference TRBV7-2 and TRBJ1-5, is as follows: GAGVSQSPSNKVTEKGKDVELRCDPISGHTALYWYRQSLGQGLEFLIYFQGNSAPDKSGLPSDRFSAERTGGSVSTLTIQRTQQEDSAVYLCASSLSGTVGNQPQHFGDGTRLSIL.

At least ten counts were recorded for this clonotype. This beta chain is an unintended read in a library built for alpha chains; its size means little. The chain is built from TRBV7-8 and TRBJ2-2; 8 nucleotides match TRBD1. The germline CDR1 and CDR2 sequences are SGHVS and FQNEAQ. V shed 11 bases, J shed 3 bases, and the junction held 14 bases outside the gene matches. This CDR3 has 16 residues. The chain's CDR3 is CAGLTPGGRDTGELFF. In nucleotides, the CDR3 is TGTGCCGGATTAACGCCAGGGGGCCGGGACACCGGGGAGCTGTTTTTT.

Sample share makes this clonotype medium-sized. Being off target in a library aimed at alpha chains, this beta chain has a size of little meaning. CDR3 protein: CASSFQGQGNTGELFF. The CDR3 bases are TGTGCCAGCAGCTTTCAAGGGCAGGGGAACACCGGGGAGCTGTTTTTT. The rearrangement links TRBV7-2 to TRBJ2-2; the D gene is possibly TRBD1 (5 bases). Per the germline V gene, CDR1 is SGHTA and CDR2 is FQGNSA. This CDR3 has 16 residues. Trimming left V 3 bases short and J 1 base short, with 12 bases between.

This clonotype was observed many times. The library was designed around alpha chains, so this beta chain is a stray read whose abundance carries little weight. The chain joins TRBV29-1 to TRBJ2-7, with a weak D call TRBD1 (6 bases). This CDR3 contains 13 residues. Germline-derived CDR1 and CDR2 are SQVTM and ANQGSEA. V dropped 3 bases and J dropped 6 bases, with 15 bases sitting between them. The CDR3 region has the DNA TGCAGCGTTGACACTACAGGGTTCGGCGAGCAGTACTTC. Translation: CSVDTTGFGEQYF.

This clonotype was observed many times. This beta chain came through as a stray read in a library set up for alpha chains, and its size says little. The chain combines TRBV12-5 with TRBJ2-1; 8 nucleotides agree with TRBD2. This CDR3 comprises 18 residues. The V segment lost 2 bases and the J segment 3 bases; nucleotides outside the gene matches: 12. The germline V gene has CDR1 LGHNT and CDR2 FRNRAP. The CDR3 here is CASGLQELGGARYNEQFF. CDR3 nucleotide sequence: TGTGCTAGTGGTTTGCAAGAACTCGGGGGGGCTCGCTACAATGAGCAGTTCTTC.